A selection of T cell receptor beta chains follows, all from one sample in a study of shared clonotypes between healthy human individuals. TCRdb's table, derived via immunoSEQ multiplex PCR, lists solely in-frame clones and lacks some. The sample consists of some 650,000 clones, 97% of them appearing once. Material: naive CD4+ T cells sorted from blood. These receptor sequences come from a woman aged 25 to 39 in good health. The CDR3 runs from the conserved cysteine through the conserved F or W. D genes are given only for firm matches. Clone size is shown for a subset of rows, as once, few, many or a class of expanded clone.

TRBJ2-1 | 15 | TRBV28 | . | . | TGTGCCAGCAGTGTCGCAGGGAGGAGTAACAATGAGCAGTTCTTC | CASSVAGRSNNEQFF
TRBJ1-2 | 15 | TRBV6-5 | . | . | TGTGCCAGCTATCCGCCCGGGACACAAATCTATGGCTACACCTTC | CASYPPGTQIYGYTF
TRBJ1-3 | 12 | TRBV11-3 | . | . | TGTGCCAGCAGCCCCCCCGTAAACACCATATATTTT | CASSPPVNTIYF
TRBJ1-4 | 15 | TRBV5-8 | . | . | TGTGCCAGCAGCCCCTGGATTGCAACTAATGAAAAACTGTTTTTT | CASSPWIATNEKLFF
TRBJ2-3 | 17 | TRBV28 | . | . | TGTGCCAGCAGTCCTTCTACAGGAGTGGGATTCACAGATACGCAGTATTTT | CASSPSTGVGFTDTQYF
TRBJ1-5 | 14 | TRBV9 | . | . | TGTGCCAGCAGCACTCAGGGGAACAATCAGCCCCAGCATTTT | CASSTQGNNQPQHF
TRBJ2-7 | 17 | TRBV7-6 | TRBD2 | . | TGTGCCAGCAGCTTAATAGCGGTGCGGGGGGCGGCGTCAGAGCAGTACTTC | CASSLIAVRGAASEQYF
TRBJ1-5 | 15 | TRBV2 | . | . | TGTGCCAGCAGTGAAGAGAGGGGTGGCAATCAGCCCCAGCATTTT | CASSEERGGNQPQHF
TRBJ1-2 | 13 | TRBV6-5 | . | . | TGTGCCAGCAGTTACTCGGGGCGGCGGGGCTACACCTTC | CASSYSGRRGYTF
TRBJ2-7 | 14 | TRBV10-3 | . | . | TGTGCCATCAGTGAGTCGACTAGGGCCGACGAGCAGTACTTC | CAISESTRADEQYF
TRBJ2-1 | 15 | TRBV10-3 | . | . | TGTGCCATCAGGGGAACTTCGAGCCGGGACAATGAGCAGTTCTTC | CAIRGTSSRDNEQFF
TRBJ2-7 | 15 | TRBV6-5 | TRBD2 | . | TGTGCCAGCAGGCTAGCGGGAGGGCCTTATTACGAGCAGTACTTC | CASRLAGGPYYEQYF
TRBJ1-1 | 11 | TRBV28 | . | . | TGTGCCAGCAGGGGCCACACTGAAGCTTTCTTT | CASRGHTEAFF
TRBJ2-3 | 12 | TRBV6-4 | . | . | TGTGCCAGCACCAAAAGTAAGGATACGCAGTATTTT | CASTKSKDTQYF
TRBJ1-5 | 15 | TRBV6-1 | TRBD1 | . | TGTGCCAGCAGTGCGGGTAGACAGGGGATTCAGCCCCAGCATTTT | CASSAGRQGIQPQHF
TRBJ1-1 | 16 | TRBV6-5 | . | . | TGTGCCAGCAGCTACCGCGCCCCCAGGGGAAACACTGAAGCTTTCTTT | CASSYRAPRGNTEAFF
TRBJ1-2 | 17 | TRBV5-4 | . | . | TGTGCCAGCAGGCATAAAAGGGACGGCTTGATCGACTATGGCTACACCTTC | CASRHKRDGLIDYGYTF
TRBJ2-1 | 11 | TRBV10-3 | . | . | TGTGCCATCAGTGGGGGAGAAGTTCAGTTCTTC | CAISGGEVQFF
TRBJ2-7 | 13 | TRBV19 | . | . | TGTGCCAGTAGCCGGGACTCCGACCGCGAGCAGTACTTC | CASSRDSDREQYF
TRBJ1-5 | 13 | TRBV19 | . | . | TGTGCCAGTAACGGGGGAGGGAATCAGCCCCAGCATTTT | CASNGGGNQPQHF
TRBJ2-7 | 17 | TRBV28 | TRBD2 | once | TGTGCCAGCAGTTCTCTTCTAGGACTAGTGAGTTACCACGAGCAGTACTTC | CASSSLLGLVSYHEQYF
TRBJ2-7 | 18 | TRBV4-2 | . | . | TGTGCCAGCAGCCCGGATCGATTGTACAGGGGGGGCTCCTACGAGCAGTACTTC | CASSPDRLYRGGSYEQYF
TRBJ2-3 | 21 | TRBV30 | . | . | TGTGCCTGGAGTGTACCCGGGCTCTTCGGGGGGCCAACCTTGGCTACAGATACGCAGTATTTT | CAWSVPGLFGGPTLATDTQYF
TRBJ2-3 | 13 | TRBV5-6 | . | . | TGTGCCAGCAGCTTGGCCAGTCCAGATACGCAGTATTTT | CASSLASPDTQYF
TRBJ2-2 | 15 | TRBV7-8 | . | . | TGTGCCAGCAGCTTAATCTTCTCGAACACCGGGGAGCTGTTTTTT | CASSLIFSNTGELFF
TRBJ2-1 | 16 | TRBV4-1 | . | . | TGCGCCAGCAGCCCCCCAGCCTCAACGGGTTACAATGAGCAGTTCTTC | CASSPPASTGYNEQFF
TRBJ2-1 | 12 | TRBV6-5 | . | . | TGTGCCAGCCAAGGGGGTTACAATGAGCAGTTCTTC | CASQGGYNEQFF
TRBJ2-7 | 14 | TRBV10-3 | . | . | TGTGCCATCAGTGAGTTCGACAGCACCTACGAGCAGTACTTC | CAISEFDSTYEQYF
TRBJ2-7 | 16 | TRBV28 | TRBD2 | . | TGTGCCAGCACCCCGCATCTAGCGGGAGGGCCCGACGAGCAGTACTTC | CASTPHLAGGPDEQYF
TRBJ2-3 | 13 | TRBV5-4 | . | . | TGTGCCAGCAGCACTTACACGACAGATACGCAGTATTTT | CASSTYTTDTQYF
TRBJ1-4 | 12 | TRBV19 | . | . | TGTGCCAGTACCCACAGGAATGAAAAACTGTTTTTT | CASTHRNEKLFF
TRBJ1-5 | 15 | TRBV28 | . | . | TGTGCCAGCTCAGGGTCAGGACAAACTTATCAGCCCCAGCATTTT | CASSGSGQTYQPQHF
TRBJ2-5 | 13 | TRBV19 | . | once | TGTGCCAGTAGTATTTCAGGGATAGAGACCCAGTACTTC | CASSISGIETQYF
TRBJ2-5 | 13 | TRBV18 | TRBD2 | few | TGTGCCAGCTCAGCGGGGGATCAAGAGACCCAGTACTTC | CASSAGDQETQYF
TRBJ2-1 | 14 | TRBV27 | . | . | TGTGCCAGCAGTCGGACAGATTACTACAATGAGCAGTTCTTC | CASSRTDYYNEQFF
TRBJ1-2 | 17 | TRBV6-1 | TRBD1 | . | TGTGCCAGCAGTGAAGCCCCGGGACAGGGGGCGATAATCGGCTACACCTTC | CASSEAPGQGAIIGYTF
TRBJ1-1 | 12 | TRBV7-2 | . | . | TGTGCCAGCAGCGCCTCAAGGGTTGAAGCTTTCTTT | CASSASRVEAFF
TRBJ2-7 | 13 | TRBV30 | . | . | TGTGCCTGGAGGTCGGACGTCTCCTACGAGCAGTACTTC | CAWRSDVSYEQYF
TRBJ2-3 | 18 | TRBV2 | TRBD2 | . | TGTGCCAGCAGTGATTTCGGAGCGGGAGGTCCCCCGGGAGATACGCAGTATTTT | CASSDFGAGGPPGDTQYF
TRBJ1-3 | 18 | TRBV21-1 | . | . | TGTGCCAGCAGCACCCTCCCTGACGTTGCCCCGTCTGGAAACACCATATATTTT | CASSTLPDVAPSGNTIYF
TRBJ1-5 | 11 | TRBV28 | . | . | TGTGCCAGCAGCGGCAATCAGCCCCAGCATTTT | CASSGNQPQHF
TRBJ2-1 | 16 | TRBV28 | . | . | TGTGCCAGCAGTTTAGGTCGGGGCCCTGGGAGCAATGAGCAGTTCTTC | CASSLGRGPGSNEQFF
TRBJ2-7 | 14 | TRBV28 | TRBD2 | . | TGTGCCAGCAGTTTACCTAGCGGCAAATACGAGCAGTACTTC | CASSLPSGKYEQYF
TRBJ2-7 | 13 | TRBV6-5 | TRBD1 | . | TGTGCCAGCAGTTGGGACAGATCCTACGAGCAGTACTTC | CASSWDRSYEQYF
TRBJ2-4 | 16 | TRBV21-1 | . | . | TGTGCCAGCAGCAATTCAGGGGGATTAGCCAAAAACATTCAGTACTTC | CASSNSGGLAKNIQYF
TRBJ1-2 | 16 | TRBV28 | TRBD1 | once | TGTGCCAGCACCCCTTCTCTGGGACAGGAAGTTTACGGCTACACCTTC | CASTPSLGQEVYGYTF
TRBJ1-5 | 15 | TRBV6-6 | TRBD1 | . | TGTGCCAGCAGTTACGGTGGACAGGCCAATCAGCCCCAGCATTTT | CASSYGGQANQPQHF
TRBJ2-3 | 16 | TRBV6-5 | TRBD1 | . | TGTGCCAGCAGTTACTCGGGACAGATCAGCACAGATACGCAGTATTTT | CASSYSGQISTDTQYF
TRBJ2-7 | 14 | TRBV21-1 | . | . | TGTGCCAGCAGCCCGAACAGGGGAACGTACGAGCAGTACTTC | CASSPNRGTYEQYF
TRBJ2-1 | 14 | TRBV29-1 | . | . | TGCAGCATAGATAGCGGCCGCTCCTACAATGAGCAGTTCTTC | CSIDSGRSYNEQFF
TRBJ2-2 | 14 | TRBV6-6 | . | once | TGTGCCAGCAGACTCGGACAGAACACCGGGGAGCTGTTTTTT | CASRLGQNTGELFF
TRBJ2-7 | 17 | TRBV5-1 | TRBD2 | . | TGCGCCAGCAGCCCCGTGGCCTGGACTAGCGGGAGCCACGAGCAGTACTTC | CASSPVAWTSGSHEQYF